This section outlines one T cell receptor beta chain sequence together with its context. Its antigen remains unknown. CDR3 size: 15 residues. V gave up 5 bases and J gave up 7 bases; unmatched junction bases: 13. The germline CDR1 and CDR2 sequences are MDHEN and SYDVKM. Sequenced by immunoSEQ multiplex PCR; TCRdb stores in-frame clones only, minus some. The data show about 22,000 clones, about 67% seen once. These data are taken from a study of cytotoxic CD8 clonotypes in ibrutinib-treated CLL. Overall study results and limits: At baseline, clonality was higher than in age-matched healthy donors and correlated with CD8+ counts.

Roughly 2 micrograms of genomic DNA from cryopreserved PBMCs went into TCR beta libraries. The clonotype originates from a human donor with chronic lymphocytic leukemia. J is TRBJ1-1 and V is TRBV28; TRBD1 matches 7 bases. The sequenced sample was PBMCs, obtained after 12 months of ibrutinib treatment. The chain's CDR3 is CASSEDRPTRFEAFF. CDR3 nucleotides: TGTGCCAGCAGTGAGGACAGGCCGACCCGCTTTGAAGCTTTCTTT.